Below, 24 T cell receptor beta chains from the same sample are listed, as sequenced in a study of blood T cell repertoires in COVID-19. Here immunoSEQ multiplex PCR was the method, and the copy in TCRdb shows in-frame clones only, minus some. Of some 100,000 clones detected, approximately 89% appear once; the ten largest clones hold about 9.3%. The sequenced material came from peripheral blood. The receptors derive from a man aged 45-60 years with acute or convalescent COVID-19.

The chain couples TRBV4-1 to TRBJ1-4; 10 bases align to TRBD1. CDR1 and CDR2 from the germline V gene are MGHRA and YSYEKL. The V and J ends lost 1 base and 7 bases, in that order; junction bases with no gene match: 6. The CDR3 has 16 amino acids. The CDR3 is CASSQATGGNGEKLFF. The CDR3, as DNA: TGCGCCAGCAGCCAAGCGACAGGGGGCAACGGTGAAAAACTGTTTTTT.

V and J are TRBV6-5 and TRBJ2-4, with 8 bases aligning to TRBD1. CDR1 is MNHEY, CDR2 SVGAGI, per germline. The length of the CDR3 is 14 residues. V gave up 5 bases and J gave up 1 base; unmatched junction bases: 1. The CDR3 spells CASSRQGAKNIQYF. CDR3 coding DNA: TGTGCCAGCAGTAGACAGGGGGCCAAAAACATTCAGTACTTC.

The V gene is TRBV7-8, the J gene TRBJ1-5, with D maybe TRBD1 (5 bases). There are 16 residues in the CDR3. CDR1 SGHVS and CDR2 FQNEAQ come from the germline V gene. V gave up 2 bases and J gave up 1 base, with 12 bases separating them. The chain's CDR3 is CASSLKTVISNQPQHF. The CDR3 coding sequence is TGTGCCAGCAGCTTAAAGACAGTGATAAGCAATCAGCCCCAGCATTTT.

The V and J genes are TRBV18 and TRBJ2-2; D remains unclear. Germline V gives CDR1 KGHSH, CDR2 LQKENI. There are 12 residues in the CDR3. Trimming took off 6 bases at V and 6 bases at J, with 8 bases between the two ends. CDR3 DNA: TGTGCCAGCTCTCACGCGGCCGGGGAGCTGTTTTTT. The encoded protein is CASSHAAGELFF.

The CDR3 spells CASSRQLGLEAFF. The DNA for the CDR3 is TGTGCCAGCAGTCGACAGTTGGGGTTGGAAGCTTTCTTT. The chain recombines TRBV12-3 or TRBV12-4 with TRBJ1-1, with a tentative D call TRBD1 (5 bases). The ends were cut back, 5 bases at V and 8 bases at J, with 15 bases in the middle. There are 13 residues in the CDR3.

This chain connects TRBV6-4 to TRBJ2-3; D gene ambiguous. The length of the CDR3 is 13 residues. Trimming stripped 2 bases from V and 6 bases from J, with 9 bases between. Germline CDR1 reads MRHNA; CDR2 reads SNTAGT. As DNA, the CDR3 is TGTGCCAGCAGTGACATTCTAGAGGATACGCAGTATTTT. Protein sequence: CASSDILEDTQYF.

The rearrangement links TRBV27 to TRBJ2-7; no reliable D call. Looked up from germline, CDR1 is MNHEY and CDR2 is SMNVEV (reference sequence). The V gene lost 0 bases and the J gene lost 2 bases, with 8 bases spanning the gap. This CDR3 comprises 14 residues. The CDR3 region has the DNA TGTGCCAGCAGTTTATCGAGTCCTCCCTACGAGCAGTACTTC. As protein: CASSLSSPPYEQYF.

Here the CDR3 reads CASSVYQANTGELFF. Here the CDR3 DNA reads TGTGCCAGCAGCGTGTATCAGGCGAACACCGGGGAGCTGTTTTTT. The chain recombines TRBV7-2 with TRBJ2-2, with unresolved D. Trimming pared 5 bases from V and 0 bases from J, leaving 10 bases between. Germline-derived CDR1 and CDR2 are SGHTA and FQGNSA. The CDR3 sequence is 15 residues long. The whole variable domain, filled in from reference TRBV7-2 and TRBJ2-2, reads GAGVSQSPSNKVTEKGKDVELRCDPISGHTALYWYRQSLGQGLEFLIYFQGNSAPDKSGLPSDRFSAERTGGSVSTLTIQRTQQEDSAVYLCASSVYQANTGELFFGEGSRLTVL.

In its sample, this clone was seen a few times. The chain couples TRBV3-1 (or the pseudogene TRBV3-2) to TRBJ1-6; D uncertain. CDR1 and CDR2 from the germline V gene are LGHDT and YNNKEL (reference sequence). Between the trimmed V and J ends, which lost 1 base and 0 bases, there was a span of 19 bases. The CDR3 is 20 residues long. CDR3 DNA: TGTGCCAGCAGCCAAGGAGTTAGCAGCCCTAGGAGCTCCTATAATTCACCCCTCCACTTT. As protein: CASSQGVSSPRSSYNSPLHF.

This clone was counted a few times. This rearrangement joins TRBV20-1 to TRBJ1-2, with TRBD1 matching 7 bases. Per germline, CDR1 DFQATT and CDR2 SNEGSKA (reference sequence). J gave up 8 bases and V 5 bases, and 5 bases lay outside the gene matches. This CDR3 contains 11 residues. CDR3 sequence (DNA): TGCAGTGCTGGGGACAGATGGGGCTACACCTTC. Translation gives CSAGDRWGYTF.

This chain joins TRBV7-9 and TRBJ2-3; 11 bases are shared with TRBD2. This CDR3 comprises 15 residues. The germline V gene encodes CDR1 SEHNR and CDR2 FQNEAQ (reference sequence). The V segment lost 5 bases and the J segment 4 bases; nucleotides outside the gene matches: 5. Written as DNA, the CDR3 is TGTGCCAGCAGCGAGTTAGCGGGAGGGCCAGATACGCAGTATTTT. It translates to CASSELAGGPDTQYF. Drawing the rest from reference TRBV7-9 and TRBJ2-3, the complete variable domain is DTGVSQNPRHKITKRGQNVTFRCDPISEHNRLYWYRQTLGQGPEFLTYFQNEAQLEKSRLLSDRFSAERPKGSFSTLEIQRTEQGDSAMYLCASSELAGGPDTQYFGPGTRLTVL.

The V gene is TRBV18, the J gene TRBJ2-1; TRBD2 aligns across 9 bases. This CDR3 is 15 amino acids long. After removal of 6 bases from V and 9 bases from J, the junction contained 12 bases not matched to a gene. The germline V gene encodes CDR1 KGHSH and CDR2 LQKENI. This CDR3 reads CASSLYGSGSIEQFF. In nucleotides, the CDR3 is TGTGCCAGCTCCCTCTACGGTAGCGGGAGTATTGAGCAGTTCTTC.

This chain joins TRBV7-9 and TRBJ2-3; 9 nucleotides agree with TRBD1. Germline V gene data show CDR1 as SEHNR and CDR2 as FQNEAQ (reference sequence). With 2 bases clipped from V and 2 bases from J, the junction kept 2 bases outside the gene matches. The CDR3 has 15 residues. As DNA, the CDR3 is TGTGCCAGCAGCTTAAGGGACAGGGCCACAGATACGCAGTATTTT. It translates to CASSLRDRATDTQYF.

CDR3 residues: CASSLTREDEKLFF. CDR3 DNA: TGTGCCAGCAGCTTAACCAGGGAGGACGAAAAACTGTTTTTT. The chain combines TRBV7-2 with TRBJ1-4; D may be TRBD1 (5 bases). Between the trimmed V and J ends, which lost 2 bases and 8 bases, there was a span of 12 bases. This CDR3 region has 14 residues. Germline V gene data show CDR1 as SGHTA and CDR2 as FQGNSA.

The chain recombines TRBV30 with TRBJ1-1; 8 bases agree with TRBD1. CDR1 and CDR2 (germline): GTSNPN, SVGIG (reference sequence). V lost 0 bases, J lost 5 bases, and 11 bases stayed unmatched. The CDR3 sequence is 16 residues long. The CDR3 spells CAWSVLGRGRKTEAFF. Here the CDR3 DNA reads TGTGCCTGGAGTGTACTCGGCAGGGGGCGAAAAACTGAAGCTTTCTTT.

The J gene is TRBJ1-4, the V gene TRBV18; D gene uncertain. CDR3 length: 14 amino acids. The germline CDR1 and CDR2 sequences are KGHSH and LQKENI. Trimming removed 2 bases from V and 5 bases from J, with 9 bases in between. CDR3 coding DNA: TGTGCCAGCTCACCAAGGTCACTAAATGAAAAACTGTTTTTT. Protein sequence: CASSPRSLNEKLFF.

J is TRBJ1-5 and V is TRBV30, with 8 bases that match TRBD1. The V and J ends lost 0 bases and 8 bases, in that order; junction bases with no gene match: 9. CDR1 is GTSNPN and CDR2 is SVGIG in the germline V gene (reference sequence). The CDR3 consists of 15 residues. The CDR3 here is CAWSVRPGGEEPQHF. As DNA, the CDR3 is TGTGCCTGGAGTGTACGTCCAGGGGGCGAGGAGCCCCAGCATTTT.

The chain combines TRBV19 with TRBJ1-5; possibly TRBD1 for D (6 bases). The V gene's germline CDR1 is LNHDA and CDR2 SQIVND (reference sequence). The length of the CDR3 is 16 residues. V was shortened by 4 bases and J by 2 bases, with 15 bases between the two germline ends. The CDR3: CASSTVSGAGNQPQHF. CDR3 nucleotides: TGTGCCAGTAGTACCGTTTCAGGGGCGGGCAATCAGCCCCAGCATTTT. Complete variable domain (other parts from reference TRBV19 and TRBJ1-5): DGGITQSPKYLFRKEGQNVTLSCEQNLNHDAMYWYRQDPGQGLRLIYYSQIVNDFQKGDIAEGYSVSREKKESFPLTVTSAQKNPTAFYLCASSTVSGAGNQPQHFGDGTRLSIL.

The J gene is TRBJ2-2, the V gene TRBV9; 12 bases agree with TRBD2. Germline-derived CDR1 and CDR2 are SGDLS and YYNGEE. V shed 3 bases, J shed 4 bases, and the junction held 10 bases outside the gene matches. This CDR3 contains 18 residues. The CDR3 DNA sequence: TGTGCCAGCAGCGCCGCCCTAGCGGGAGGGCCGAGCACCGGGGAGCTGTTTTTT. It encodes CASSAALAGGPSTGELFF.

The chain has TRBV6-5 and TRBJ1-6; weak D call: TRBD1 (5 bases). Germline V gene lookup returns CDR1 MNHEY and CDR2 SVGAGI. The CDR3 has 13 residues. The V gene lost 6 bases and the J gene lost 6 bases, with 9 bases spanning the gap. CDR3: CASRVDSNSPLHF. The CDR3 coding sequence is TGTGCCAGCAGAGTAGACAGTAATTCACCCCTCCACTTT.

This sequence joins TRBV10-3 and TRBJ1-5; 9 bases match TRBD1. The CDR3 length is 15 residues. CDR1 and CDR2 from the germline V gene are ENHRY and SYGVKD. The V segment lost 4 bases and the J segment 6 bases; nucleotides outside the gene matches: 7. CDR3 bases: TGTGCCATCAGTGGACGGACAGGGGTGGGTCAGCCCCAGCATTTT. This gives the protein CAISGRTGVGQPQHF.

The V and J genes are TRBV6-5 and TRBJ1-4; tentative D call: TRBD1 (6 bases). CDR1 is MNHEY, CDR2 SVGAGI, per germline. CDR3 size: 15 residues. V gave up 0 bases and J gave up 8 bases, with 13 bases separating them. This chain's CDR3 is CASSYSGGSVEKLFF. As DNA, the CDR3 is TGTGCCAGCAGTTACTCAGGGGGATCGGTGGAAAAACTGTTTTTT.

This chain uses TRBV6-1 with TRBJ2-3, with 7 bases aligning to TRBD1. Losses at the gene ends were 1 base for V and 1 base for J; bases not matched to a gene: 2. Per germline, CDR1 MNHNS and CDR2 SASEGT. The CDR3 is 15 residues long. The CDR3 nucleotides are TGTGCCAGCAGTGAAGTTGGGACAGGCACAGATACGCAGTATTTT. Translated, it gives CASSEVGTGTDTQYF.

The J gene is TRBJ1-1, the V gene TRBV21-1. TRBV21-1 is listed as a pseudogene. This CDR3 is 11 amino acids long. The DNA of the CDR3 is TGTGCCAGCAGCAATAGCCGGGAGGCTTTCTTT. The encoded protein is CASSNSREAFF.